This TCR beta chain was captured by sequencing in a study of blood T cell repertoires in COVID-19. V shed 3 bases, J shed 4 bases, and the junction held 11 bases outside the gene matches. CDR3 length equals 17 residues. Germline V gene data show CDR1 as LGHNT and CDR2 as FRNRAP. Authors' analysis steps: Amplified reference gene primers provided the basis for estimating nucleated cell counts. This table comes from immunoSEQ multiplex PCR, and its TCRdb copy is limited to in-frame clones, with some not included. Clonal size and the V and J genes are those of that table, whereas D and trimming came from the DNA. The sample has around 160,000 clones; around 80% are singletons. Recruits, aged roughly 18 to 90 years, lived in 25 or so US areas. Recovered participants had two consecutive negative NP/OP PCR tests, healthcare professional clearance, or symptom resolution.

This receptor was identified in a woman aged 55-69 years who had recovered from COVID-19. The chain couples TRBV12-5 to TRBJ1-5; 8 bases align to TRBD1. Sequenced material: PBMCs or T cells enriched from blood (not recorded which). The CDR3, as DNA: TGTGCTAGTGGTTTTAAGAGGGTGGGACAGGAAAATCAGCCCCAGCATTTT. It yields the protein CASGFKRVGQENQPQHF.